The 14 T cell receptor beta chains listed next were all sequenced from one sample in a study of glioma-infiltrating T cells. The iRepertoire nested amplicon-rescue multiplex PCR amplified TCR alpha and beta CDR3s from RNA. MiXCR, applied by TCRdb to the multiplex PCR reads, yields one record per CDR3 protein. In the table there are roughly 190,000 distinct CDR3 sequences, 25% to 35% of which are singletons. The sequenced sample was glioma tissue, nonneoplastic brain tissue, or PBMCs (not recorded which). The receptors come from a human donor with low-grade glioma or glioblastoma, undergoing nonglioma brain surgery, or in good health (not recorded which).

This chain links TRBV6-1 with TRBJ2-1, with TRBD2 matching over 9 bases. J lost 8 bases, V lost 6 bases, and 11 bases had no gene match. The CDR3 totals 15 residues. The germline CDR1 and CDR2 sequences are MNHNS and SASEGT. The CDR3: CASSVGSGSLYEQFF. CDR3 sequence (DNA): TGTGCCAGCAGCGTCGGTAGCGGGAGTCTGTATGAGCAGTTCTTC.

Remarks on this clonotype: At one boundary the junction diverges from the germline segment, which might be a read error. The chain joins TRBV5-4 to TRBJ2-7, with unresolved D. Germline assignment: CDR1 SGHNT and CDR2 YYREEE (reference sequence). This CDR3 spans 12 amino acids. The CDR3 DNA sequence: TGTGCCAGCGCGACTGGAAAATACGATCAGTACTTC. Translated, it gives CASATGKYDQYF.

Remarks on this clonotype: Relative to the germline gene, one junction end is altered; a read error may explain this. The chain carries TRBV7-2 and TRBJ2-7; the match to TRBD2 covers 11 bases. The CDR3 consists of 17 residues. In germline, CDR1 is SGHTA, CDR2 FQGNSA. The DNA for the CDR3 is TGTGCCAGCAGCACCAGAACACTAGCGGGAGTTAGGTACGAGCAGCACTTC. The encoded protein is CASSTRTLAGVRYEQHF.

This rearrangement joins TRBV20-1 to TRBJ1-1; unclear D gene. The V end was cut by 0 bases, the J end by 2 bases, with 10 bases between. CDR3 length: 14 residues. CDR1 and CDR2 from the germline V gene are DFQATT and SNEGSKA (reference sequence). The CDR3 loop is CSARDHRTNTEAFF. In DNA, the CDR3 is TGCAGTGCTAGAGACCACCGCACTAACACTGAAGCTTTCTTT.

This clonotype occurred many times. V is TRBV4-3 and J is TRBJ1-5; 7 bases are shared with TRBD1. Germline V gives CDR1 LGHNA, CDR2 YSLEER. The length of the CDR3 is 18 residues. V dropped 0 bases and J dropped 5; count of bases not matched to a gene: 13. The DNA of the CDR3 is TGCGCCAGCAGCCAAGATCTGGCCCCTGGACAGGCGTATCAGCCCCAGCATTTT. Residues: CASSQDLAPGQAYQPQHF.

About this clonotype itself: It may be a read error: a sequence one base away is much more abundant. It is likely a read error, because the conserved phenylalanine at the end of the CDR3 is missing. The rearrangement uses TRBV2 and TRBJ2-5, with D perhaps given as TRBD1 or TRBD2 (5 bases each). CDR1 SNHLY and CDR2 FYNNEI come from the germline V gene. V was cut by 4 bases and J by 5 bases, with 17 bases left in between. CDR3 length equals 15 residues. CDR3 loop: CASSVVRGDAETQYI. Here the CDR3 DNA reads TGTGCCAGCAGTGTAGTGAGAGGGGACGCGGAGACCCAGTACATC.

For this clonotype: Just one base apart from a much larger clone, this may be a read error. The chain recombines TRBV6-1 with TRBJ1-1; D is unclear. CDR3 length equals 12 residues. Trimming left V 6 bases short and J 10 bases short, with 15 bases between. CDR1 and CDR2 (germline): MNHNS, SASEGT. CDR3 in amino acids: CASSLLDGRAFF. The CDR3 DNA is TGTGCCAGCAGCTTATTGGACGGCAGAGCTTTCTTT.

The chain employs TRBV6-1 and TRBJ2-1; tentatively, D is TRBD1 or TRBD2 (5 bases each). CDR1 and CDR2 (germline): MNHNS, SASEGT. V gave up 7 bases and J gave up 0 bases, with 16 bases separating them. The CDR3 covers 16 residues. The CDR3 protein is CASMGDKGTSYNEQFF. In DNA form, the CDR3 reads TGTGCCAGCATGGGGGATAAAGGAACCTCCTACAATGAGCAGTTCTTC.

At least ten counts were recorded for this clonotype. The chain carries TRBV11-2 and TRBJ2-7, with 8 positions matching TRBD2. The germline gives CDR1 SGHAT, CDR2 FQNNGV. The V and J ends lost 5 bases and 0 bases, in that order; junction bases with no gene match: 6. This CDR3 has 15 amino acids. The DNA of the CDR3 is TGTGCCAGCAGCCCGGGGACTAGTCGCTCCTACGAGCAGTACTTC. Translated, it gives CASSPGTSRSYEQYF. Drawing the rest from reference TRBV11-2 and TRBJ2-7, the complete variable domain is EAGVAQSPRYKIIEKRQSVAFWCNPISGHATLYWYQQILGQGPKLLIQFQNNGVVDDSQLPKDRFSAERLKGVDSTLKIQPAKLEDSAVYLCASSPGTSRSYEQYFGPGTRLTVT.

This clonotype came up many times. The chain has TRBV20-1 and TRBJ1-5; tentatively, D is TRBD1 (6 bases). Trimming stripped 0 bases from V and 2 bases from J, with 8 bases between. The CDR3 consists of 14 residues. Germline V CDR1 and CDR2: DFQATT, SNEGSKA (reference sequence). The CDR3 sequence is CSARDPGGNQPQHF. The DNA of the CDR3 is TGCAGTGCTAGAGACCCAGGGGGCAATCAGCCCCAGCATTTT.

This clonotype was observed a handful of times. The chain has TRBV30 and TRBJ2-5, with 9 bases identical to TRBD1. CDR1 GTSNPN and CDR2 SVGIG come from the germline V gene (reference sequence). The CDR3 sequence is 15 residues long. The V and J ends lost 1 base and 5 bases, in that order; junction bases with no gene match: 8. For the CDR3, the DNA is TGTGCCTGGAGTGCCGGGACAGGGCGGGGGGAGACCCAGTACTTC. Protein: CAWSAGTGRGETQYF. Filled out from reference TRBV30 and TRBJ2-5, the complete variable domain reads SQTIHQWPATLVQPVGSPLSLECTVEGTSNPNLYWYRQAAGRGLQLLFYSVGIGQISSEVPQNLSASRPQDRQFILSSKKLLLSDSGFYLCAWSAGTGRGETQYFGPGTRLLVL.

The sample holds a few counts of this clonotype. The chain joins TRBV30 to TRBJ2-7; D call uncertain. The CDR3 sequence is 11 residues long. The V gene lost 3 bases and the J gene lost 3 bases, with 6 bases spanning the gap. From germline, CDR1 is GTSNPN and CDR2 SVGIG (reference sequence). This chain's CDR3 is CAWSNNYEQYF. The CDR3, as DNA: TGTGCCTGGAGCAACAACTACGAGCAGTACTTC.

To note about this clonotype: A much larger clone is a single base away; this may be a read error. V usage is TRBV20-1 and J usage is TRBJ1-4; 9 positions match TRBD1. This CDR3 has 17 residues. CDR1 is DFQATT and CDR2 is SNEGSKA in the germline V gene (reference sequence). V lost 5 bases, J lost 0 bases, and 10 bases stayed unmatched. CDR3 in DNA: TGCAGTGCTCCGGGACAGGGATATTGTGCAACTAATGAAAAACTGTTTTTT. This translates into CSAPGQGYCATNEKLFF.

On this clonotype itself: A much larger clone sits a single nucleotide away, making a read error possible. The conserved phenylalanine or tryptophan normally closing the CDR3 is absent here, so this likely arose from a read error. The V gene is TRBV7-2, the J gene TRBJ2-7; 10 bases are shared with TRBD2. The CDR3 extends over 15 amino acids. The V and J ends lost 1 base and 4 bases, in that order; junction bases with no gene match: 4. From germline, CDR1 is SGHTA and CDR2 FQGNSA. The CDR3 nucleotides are TGTGCCAGCAGCTTAGTGTCTAGCGGGGGTTACGAGCAGTACTCC. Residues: CASSLVSSGGYEQYS.